This record covers a single T cell receptor beta chain. The antigen remains unidentified. Germline CDR1 and CDR2: SQVTM and ANQGSEA. This CDR3 contains 14 residues. The J segment lost 1 base and the V segment lost 2 bases, leaving 3 bases of the junction unmatched. These data are taken from a study of follicular helper T cells after annual influenza vaccination. The overall study: Some donors were sampled over the 2013-2014, 2014-2015 and 2015-2016 vaccinations. Study-level results: Recurrent ICOS+CD38+ cTfh clonotypes included tetramer and AIM influenza-specific ones.

Time point given: 2014-2015 season, 7 days after vaccination. Using immunoSEQ multiplex PCR, the repertoire was profiled, and TCRdb retains in-frame clones only, with some absent. Among 2,500 to 3,500 clones listed, approximately 79% were seen once. The chain joins TRBV29-1 to TRBJ2-3; 7 nucleotides agree with TRBD2. The receptor was derived from an adult who received the influenza vaccine. The input for sequencing was CXCR5+ CD38- circulating T follicular helper cells from blood, taken 7 days after influenza vaccination. Documented subset: circulating Tfh, non-naive CD4+CXCR5+PD-1+ (ICOS+CD38+ or ICOS-CD38-). CDR3 sequence reads: CSVEPGGGTDTQYF. The CDR3 DNA sequence: TGCAGCGTTGAACCGGGGGGAGGCACAGATACGCAGTATTTT.